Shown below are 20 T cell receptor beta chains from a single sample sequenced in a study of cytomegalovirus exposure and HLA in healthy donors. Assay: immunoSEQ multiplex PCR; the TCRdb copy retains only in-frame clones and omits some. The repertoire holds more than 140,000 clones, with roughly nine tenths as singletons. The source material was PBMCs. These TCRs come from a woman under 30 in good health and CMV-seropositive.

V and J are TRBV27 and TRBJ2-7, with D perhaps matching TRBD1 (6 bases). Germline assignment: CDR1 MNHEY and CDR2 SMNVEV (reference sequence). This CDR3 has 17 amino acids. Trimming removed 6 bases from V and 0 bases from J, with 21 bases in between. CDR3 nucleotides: TGTGCCAGCAGCCTACAAGCCGGGACATACACCTCCTACGAGCAGTACTTC. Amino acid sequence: CASSLQAGTYTSYEQYF.

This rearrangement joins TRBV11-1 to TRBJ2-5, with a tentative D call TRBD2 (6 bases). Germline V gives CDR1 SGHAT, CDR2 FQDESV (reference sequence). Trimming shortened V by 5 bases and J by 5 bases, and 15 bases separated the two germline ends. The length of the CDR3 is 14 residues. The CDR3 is CASSRVMAGETQYF. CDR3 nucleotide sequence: TGTGCCAGCAGCCGCGTCATGGCGGGGGAGACCCAGTACTTC.

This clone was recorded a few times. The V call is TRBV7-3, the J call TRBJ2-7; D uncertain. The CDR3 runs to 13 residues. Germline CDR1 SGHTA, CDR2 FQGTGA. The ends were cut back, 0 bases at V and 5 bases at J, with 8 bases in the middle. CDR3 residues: CASSLTLGHEQYF. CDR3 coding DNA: TGTGCCAGCAGCTTAACGTTGGGCCACGAGCAGTACTTC.

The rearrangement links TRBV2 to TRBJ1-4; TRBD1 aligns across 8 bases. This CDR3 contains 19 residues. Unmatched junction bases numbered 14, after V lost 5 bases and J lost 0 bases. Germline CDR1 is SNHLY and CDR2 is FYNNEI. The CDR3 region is CASSPYGQGEFATNEKLFF. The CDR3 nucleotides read TGTGCCAGCAGTCCTTATGGACAGGGAGAATTCGCAACTAATGAAAAACTGTTTTTT.

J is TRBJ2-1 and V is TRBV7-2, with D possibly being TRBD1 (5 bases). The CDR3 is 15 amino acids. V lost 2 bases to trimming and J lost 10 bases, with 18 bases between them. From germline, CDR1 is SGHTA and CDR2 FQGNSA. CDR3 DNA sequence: TGTGCCAGCAGCTTACAGGGATCCTCTAGGGGAGAGCAGTTCTTC. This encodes CASSLQGSSRGEQFF.

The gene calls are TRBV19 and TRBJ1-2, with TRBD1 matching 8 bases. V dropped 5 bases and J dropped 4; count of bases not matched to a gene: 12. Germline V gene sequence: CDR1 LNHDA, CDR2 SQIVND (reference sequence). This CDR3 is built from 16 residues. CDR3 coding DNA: TGTGCCAGTAGTCCTTACTCCGGGACAGGTTTCTATGGCTACACCTTC. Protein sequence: CASSPYSGTGFYGYTF. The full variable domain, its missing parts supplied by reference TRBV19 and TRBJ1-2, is DGGITQSPKYLFRKEGQNVTLSCEQNLNHDAMYWYRQDPGQGLRLIYYSQIVNDFQKGDIAEGYSVSREKKESFPLTVTSAQKNPTAFYLCASSPYSGTGFYGYTFGSGTRLTVV.

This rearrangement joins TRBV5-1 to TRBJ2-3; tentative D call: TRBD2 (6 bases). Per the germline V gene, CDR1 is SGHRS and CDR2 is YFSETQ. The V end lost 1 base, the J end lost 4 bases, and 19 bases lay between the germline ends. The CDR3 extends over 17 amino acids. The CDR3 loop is CASSLSSAGGFADTQYF. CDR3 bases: TGCGCCAGCAGCTTGTCATCAGCTGGGGGGTTCGCAGATACGCAGTATTTT.

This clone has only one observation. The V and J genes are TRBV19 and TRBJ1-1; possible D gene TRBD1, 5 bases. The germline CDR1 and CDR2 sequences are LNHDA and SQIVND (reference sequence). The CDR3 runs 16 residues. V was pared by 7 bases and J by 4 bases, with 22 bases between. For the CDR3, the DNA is TGTGCCAGTACTACCCAGGGATCTGGTGGTGGCACTGAAGCTTTCTTT. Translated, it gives CASTTQGSGGGTEAFF. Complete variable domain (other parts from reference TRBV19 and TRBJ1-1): DGGITQSPKYLFRKEGQNVTLSCEQNLNHDAMYWYRQDPGQGLRLIYYSQIVNDFQKGDIAEGYSVSREKKESFPLTVTSAQKNPTAFYLCASTTQGSGGGTEAFFGQGTRLTVV.

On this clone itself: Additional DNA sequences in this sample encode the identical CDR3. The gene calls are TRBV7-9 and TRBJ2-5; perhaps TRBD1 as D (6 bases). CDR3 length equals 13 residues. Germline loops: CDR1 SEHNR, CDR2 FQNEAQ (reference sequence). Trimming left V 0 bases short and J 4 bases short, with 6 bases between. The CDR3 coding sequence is TGTGCCAGCAGCTTAGCAGGGGGAGAGACCCAGTACTTC. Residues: CASSLAGGETQYF.

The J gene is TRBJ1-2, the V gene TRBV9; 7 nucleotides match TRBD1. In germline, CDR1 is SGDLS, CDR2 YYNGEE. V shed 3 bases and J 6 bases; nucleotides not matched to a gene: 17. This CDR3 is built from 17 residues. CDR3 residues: CASSAPGQTIIRDGYTF. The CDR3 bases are TGTGCCAGCAGCGCCCCGGGACAGACTATTATTAGGGATGGCTACACCTTC.

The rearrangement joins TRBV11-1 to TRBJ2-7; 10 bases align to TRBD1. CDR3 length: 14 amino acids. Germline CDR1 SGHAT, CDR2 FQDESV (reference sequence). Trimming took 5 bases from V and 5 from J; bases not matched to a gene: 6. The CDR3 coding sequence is TGTGCCAGCAGCCCGGGACAGGGGACGAACGAGCAGTACTTC. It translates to CASSPGQGTNEQYF. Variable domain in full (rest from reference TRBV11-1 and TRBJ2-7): EAEVAQSPRYKITEKSQAVAFWCDPISGHATLYWYRQILGQGPELLVQFQDESVVDDSQLPKDRFSAERLKGVDSTLKIQPAELGDSAMYLCASSPGQGTNEQYFGPGTRLTVT.

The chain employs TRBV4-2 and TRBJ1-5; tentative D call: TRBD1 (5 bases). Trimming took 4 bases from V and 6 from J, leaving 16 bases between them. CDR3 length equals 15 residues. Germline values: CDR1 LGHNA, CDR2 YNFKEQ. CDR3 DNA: TGTGCCAGCAGCCCAAGGGACTTAGGTAGTCAGCCCCAGCATTTT. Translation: CASSPRDLGSQPQHF.

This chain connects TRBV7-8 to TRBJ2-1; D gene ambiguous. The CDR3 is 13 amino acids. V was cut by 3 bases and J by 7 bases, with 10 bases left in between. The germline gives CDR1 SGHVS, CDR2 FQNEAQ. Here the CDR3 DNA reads TGTGCCAGCAGCTTCTCGACTTGGAATGAGCAGTTCTTC. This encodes CASSFSTWNEQFF.

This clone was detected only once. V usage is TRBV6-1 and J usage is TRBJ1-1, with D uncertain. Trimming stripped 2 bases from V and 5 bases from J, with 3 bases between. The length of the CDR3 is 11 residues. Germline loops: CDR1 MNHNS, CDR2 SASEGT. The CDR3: CASSEYTEAFF. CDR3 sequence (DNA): TGTGCCAGCAGTGAATATACTGAAGCTTTCTTT.

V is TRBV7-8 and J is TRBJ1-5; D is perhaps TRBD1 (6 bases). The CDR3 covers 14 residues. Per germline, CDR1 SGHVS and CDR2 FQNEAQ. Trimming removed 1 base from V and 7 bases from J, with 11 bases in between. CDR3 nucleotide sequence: TGTGCCAGCAGCTTAGGGGCAGGGGACCAGCCCCAGCATTTT. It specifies CASSLGAGDQPQHF.

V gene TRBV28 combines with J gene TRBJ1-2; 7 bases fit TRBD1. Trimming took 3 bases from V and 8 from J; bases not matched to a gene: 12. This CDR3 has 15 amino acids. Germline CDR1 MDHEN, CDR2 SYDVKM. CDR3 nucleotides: TGTGCCAGCAGTTTCTACCATGGGACAGTACGGGGCTACACCTTC. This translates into CASSFYHGTVRGYTF.

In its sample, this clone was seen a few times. The CDR3 sequence is CASSLPSGIWAPYEQYF. The CDR3 DNA follows: TGTGCCAGCAGTTTACCTAGCGGGATTTGGGCACCCTACGAGCAGTACTTC. The chain couples TRBV2 to TRBJ2-7; TRBD2 matches at 9 bases. This CDR3 comprises 17 residues. Germline lookup yields CDR1 SNHLY and CDR2 FYNNEI. Trimming cost V 5 bases and J 2 bases; bases outside gene matches: 13.

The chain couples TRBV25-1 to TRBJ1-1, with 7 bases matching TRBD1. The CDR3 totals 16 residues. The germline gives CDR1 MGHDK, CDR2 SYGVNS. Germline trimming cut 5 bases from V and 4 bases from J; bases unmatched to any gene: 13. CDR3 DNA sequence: TGTGCCAGCAGTCGAGGGGGTTTATCAGGGGGCACTGAAGCTTTCTTT. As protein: CASSRGGLSGGTEAFF.

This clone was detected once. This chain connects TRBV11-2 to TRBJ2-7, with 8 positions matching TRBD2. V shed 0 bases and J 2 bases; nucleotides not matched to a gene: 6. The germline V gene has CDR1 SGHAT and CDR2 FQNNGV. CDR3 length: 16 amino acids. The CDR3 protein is CASSLEGSGIPYEQYF. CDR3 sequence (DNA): TGTGCCAGCAGCTTAGAAGGTAGCGGGATACCCTACGAGCAGTACTTC.

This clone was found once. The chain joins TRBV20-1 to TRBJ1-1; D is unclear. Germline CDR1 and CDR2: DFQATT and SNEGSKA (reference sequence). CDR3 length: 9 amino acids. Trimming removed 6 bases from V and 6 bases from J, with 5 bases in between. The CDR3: CSAAAEAFF. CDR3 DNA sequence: TGCAGTGCGGCCGCTGAAGCTTTCTTT.